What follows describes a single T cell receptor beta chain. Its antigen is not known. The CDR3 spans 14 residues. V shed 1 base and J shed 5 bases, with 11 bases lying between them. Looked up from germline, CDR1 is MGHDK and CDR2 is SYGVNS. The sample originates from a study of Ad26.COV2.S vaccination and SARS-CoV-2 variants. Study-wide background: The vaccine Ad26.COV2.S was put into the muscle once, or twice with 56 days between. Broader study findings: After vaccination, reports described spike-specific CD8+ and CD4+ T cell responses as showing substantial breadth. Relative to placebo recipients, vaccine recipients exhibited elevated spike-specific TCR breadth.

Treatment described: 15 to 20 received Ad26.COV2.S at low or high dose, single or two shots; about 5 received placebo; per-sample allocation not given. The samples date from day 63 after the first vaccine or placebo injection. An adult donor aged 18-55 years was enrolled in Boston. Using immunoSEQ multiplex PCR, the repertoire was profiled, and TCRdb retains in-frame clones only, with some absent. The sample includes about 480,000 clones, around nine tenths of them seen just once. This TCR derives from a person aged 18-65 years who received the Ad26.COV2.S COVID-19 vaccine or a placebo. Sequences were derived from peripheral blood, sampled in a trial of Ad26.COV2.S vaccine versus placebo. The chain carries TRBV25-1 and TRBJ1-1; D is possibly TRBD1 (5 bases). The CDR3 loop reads CASSEWGGETEAFF. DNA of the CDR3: TGTGCCAGCAGTGAATGGGGGGGGGAGACTGAAGCTTTCTTT.